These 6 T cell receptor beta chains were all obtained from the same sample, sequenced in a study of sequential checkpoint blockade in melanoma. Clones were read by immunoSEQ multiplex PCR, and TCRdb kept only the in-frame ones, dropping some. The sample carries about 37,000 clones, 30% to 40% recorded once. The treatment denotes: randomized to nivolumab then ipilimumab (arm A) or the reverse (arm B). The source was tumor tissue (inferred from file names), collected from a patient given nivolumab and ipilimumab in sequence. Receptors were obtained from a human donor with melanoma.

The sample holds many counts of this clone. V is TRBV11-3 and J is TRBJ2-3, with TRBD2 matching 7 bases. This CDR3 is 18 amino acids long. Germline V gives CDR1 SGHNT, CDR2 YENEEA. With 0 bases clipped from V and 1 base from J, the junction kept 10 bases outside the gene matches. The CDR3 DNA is TGTGCCAGCAGCTTAGATCAGGTGGCTAGCGGACGCACAGATACGCAGTATTTT. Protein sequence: CASSLDQVASGRTDTQYF.

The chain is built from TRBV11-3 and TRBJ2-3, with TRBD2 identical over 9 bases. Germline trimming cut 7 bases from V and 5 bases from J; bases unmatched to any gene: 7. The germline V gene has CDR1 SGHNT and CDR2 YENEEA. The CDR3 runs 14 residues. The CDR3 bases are TGTGCCAGCACCGAGCGGGGGGAAAGAGATACGCAGTATTTT. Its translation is CASTERGERDTQYF.

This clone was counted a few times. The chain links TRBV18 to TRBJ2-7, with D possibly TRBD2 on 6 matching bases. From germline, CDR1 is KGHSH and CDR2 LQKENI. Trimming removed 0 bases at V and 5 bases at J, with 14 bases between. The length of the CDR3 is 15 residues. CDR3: CASSPPRRGAHEQYF. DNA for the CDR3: TGTGCCAGCTCACCACCGAGGAGGGGCGCCCACGAGCAGTACTTC.

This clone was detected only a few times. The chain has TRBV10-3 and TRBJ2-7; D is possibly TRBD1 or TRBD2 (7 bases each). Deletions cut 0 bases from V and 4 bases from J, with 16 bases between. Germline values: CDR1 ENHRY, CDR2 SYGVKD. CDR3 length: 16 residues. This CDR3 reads CAISESWGGGRYEQYF. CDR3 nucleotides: TGTGCCATCAGTGAGTCGTGGGGAGGGGGCAGGTACGAGCAGTACTTC.

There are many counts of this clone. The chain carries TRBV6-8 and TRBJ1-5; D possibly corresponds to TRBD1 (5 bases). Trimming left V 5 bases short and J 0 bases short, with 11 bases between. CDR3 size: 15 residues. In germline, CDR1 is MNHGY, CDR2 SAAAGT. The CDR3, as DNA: TGTGCCAGCAGTGACAGCTACTATAGCAATCAGCCCCAGCATTTT. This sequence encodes CASSDSYYSNQPQHF.

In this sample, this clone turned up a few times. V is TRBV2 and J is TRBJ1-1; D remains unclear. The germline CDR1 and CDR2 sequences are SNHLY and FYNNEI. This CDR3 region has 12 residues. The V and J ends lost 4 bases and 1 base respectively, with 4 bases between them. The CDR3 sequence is CASSATNTEAFF. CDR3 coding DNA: TGTGCCAGCAGTGCCACGAACACTGAAGCTTTCTTT.